This T cell receptor beta chain appears in the sequencing data of a study of T cell responses to AZD1222 COVID-19 vaccine. The method was immunoSEQ multiplex PCR; TCRdb's version includes in-frame clones alone and lacks a portion of them. In the table there are roughly 67,000 clones, nearly 90% of which are singletons. V gave up 1 base and J gave up 5 bases, with 14 bases separating them. The CDR3 is made up of 15 amino acids. Germline lookup yields CDR1 LGHDT and CDR2 YNNKEL (reference sequence). Sequences were derived from peripheral blood, sampled 28 days after the second AZD1222 dose. The chain has TRBV3-1 (or the pseudogene TRBV3-2) and TRBJ2-5, with D tentatively TRBD2 (6 bases). The receptor's source is an adult who received the AZD1222 COVID-19 vaccine. The DNA of the CDR3 is TGTGCCAGCAGCCAAGGGGACCTGGAGGGGGAGACCCAGTACTTC. Protein product: CASSQGDLEGETQYF.